Below, 2 T cell receptor beta chains from the same sample are listed, as sequenced in a study of cytotoxic CD8 clonotypes in ibrutinib-treated CLL (dated by TCRdb to about 2021). The time point label here, explained by the study, means: 20 to 25 months on ibrutinib. Libraries were prepared through the immunoSEQ multiplex PCR assay. TCRdb holds this immuneACCESS table with in-frame rearrangements only. Some clones are missing; in checked studies, unresolved V genes explain under half, and the rest has no known cause. For this sample there are more than 85,000 clones; roughly three quarters appear just once. The leading ten clones occupy 20% to 25% of the sample. The input for sequencing was PBMCs, taken after 24 months of ibrutinib treatment. The receptors were gathered from a human donor with chronic lymphocytic leukemia.

V usage is TRBV30 and J usage is TRBJ1-2; D is unresolved. The CDR3 is 15 residues long. V dropped 4 bases and J dropped 7 bases, with 22 bases sitting between them. Germline V gives CDR1 GTSNPN, CDR2 SVGIG (reference sequence). In DNA form, the CDR3 reads TGTGCCTGGATCCGGGGAGGGAAGGTCGCTCGTGGCTACACCTTC. This encodes CAWIRGGKVARGYTF.

This chain uses TRBV2 with TRBJ2-3; the match to TRBD2 covers 8 bases. Germline trimming cut 7 bases from V and 1 base from J; bases unmatched to any gene: 7. The CDR3 extends over 15 amino acids. Germline lookup yields CDR1 SNHLY and CDR2 FYNNEI. CDR3 DNA sequence: TGTGCCAGCAAACCCTATAGCGGGGGCACAGATACGCAGTATTTT. The encoded protein is CASKPYSGGTDTQYF.